This is a list of T cell receptor beta chains from one sample in a study of blood T cell repertoires in COVID-19. Assay used: immunoSEQ multiplex PCR; TCRdb lists only in-frame clones, some missing. The sample holds hundreds of thousands of clones; roughly 88% are singletons and the top ten take 1.4% to 1.5%. The sequencing input was PBMCs or T cells enriched from blood (not recorded which). The receptors were gathered from a woman aged 18-35 years who had been exposed to COVID-19. The CDR3 runs from the conserved cysteine through the conserved F or W. The order of the fields is J gene, D gene, V gene, clone size, CDR3 DNA, CDR3 protein. The D gene is left open where the match is weak. Not every row has a clone size; where given, it reads once, few, many or a size class.

TRBJ2-2	TRBD1	TRBV5-4	NA	TGTGCCAGCAGCTTGTCCTGGAACAGGGGTGGTTCCGGGGAGCTGTTTTTT	CASSLSWNRGGSGELFF
TRBJ1-2	TRBD1	TRBV11-2	NA	TGTGCCAGCAGCTTAGTTGCAGGGGGCGTATATGGCTACACCTTC	CASSLVAGGVYGYTF
TRBJ2-2	NA	TRBV4-1	few	TGCGCCAGCAGCCAAGATCTTGACAGGCTTCGTCCGAACACCGGGGAGCTGTTTTTT	CASSQDLDRLRPNTGELFF
TRBJ2-1	NA	TRBV12-3/TRBV12-4	NA	TGTGCCAGCAGTTTAATGGCCAGGGGTGAGCAGTTCTTC	CASSLMARGEQFF
TRBJ2-1	TRBD1	TRBV6-5	few	TGTGCCAGCAGTTCGGGACAGGGGTCCTACAATGAGCAGTTCTTC	CASSSGQGSYNEQFF
TRBJ2-5	TRBD2	TRBV6-2/TRBV6-3	NA	TGTGCCAGCAGTTTCCCGGGACTAGGGGTGGAGACCCAGTACTTC	CASSFPGLGVETQYF
TRBJ2-7	NA	TRBV14	NA	TGTGCCAGCAGCCAAGATTCCGGGTTCTCCTACGAGCAGTACTTC	CASSQDSGFSYEQYF
TRBJ1-3	NA	TRBV25-1	NA	TGTGCCAGCAGTGACGCGGCGGGGCAGACCTCTGGAAACACCATATATTTT	CASSDAAGQTSGNTIYF
TRBJ1-1	NA	TRBV21-1	NA	TGTGCCAGCAGCAAATACGAGGGTTGGTACACTGAAGCTTTCTTT	CASSKYEGWYTEAFF
TRBJ2-7	NA	TRBV15	NA	TGTGCCACCAGCGTCCTGGCCAGGACTGGGCTGTACTTC	CATSVLARTGLYF
TRBJ1-3	NA	TRBV7-2	once	TGTGCCAGCAGCTTAGCAGACACAACTTCTGGAAACACCATATATTTT	CASSLADTTSGNTIYF
TRBJ2-7	NA	TRBV7-2	NA	TGTGCCAGCAGCGCAATCCCCAGTTACGAGCAGTACTTC	CASSAIPSYEQYF
TRBJ1-1	TRBD1	TRBV2	NA	TGTGCCAGCAGACTTCAGGGGGTTGGGGATGAAGCTTTCTTT	CASRLQGVGDEAFF
TRBJ1-2	NA	TRBV7-9	NA	TGTGCCAGCACCTTAATTGAGGGCCCGGGTGGCTACACCTTC	CASTLIEGPGGYTF